This T cell receptor beta chain was documented in a study of blood T cells in healthy people across ages. J gave up 4 bases and V 2 bases, and 3 bases lay outside the gene matches. CDR3 length: 14 residues. CDR1 is MNHEY and CDR2 is SMNVEV in the germline V gene (reference sequence). This clonotype has more than one count but fewer than ten. Sample-barcoded 5' priming and a J-beta primer mix drove a second PCR of about 7 to 11 cycles. One entry per CDR3 protein, called by TCRdb with MiXCR from the 5' RACE reads. Of over a million distinct CDR3 sequences in the sample, 59% are singletons; the top ten hold about 6.3%.

The chain carries TRBV27 and TRBJ2-7; 9 nucleotides line up with TRBD2. Sequencing was done on a sample of blood. This receptor was taken from a man aged 18 to 30 in good health. Written as DNA, the CDR3 is TGTGCCAGCAGTTTAAGCGGGGGGCGGTACGAGCAGTACTTC. Translated, it gives CASSLSGGRYEQYF.